This TCR delta chain was retrieved from a study of Vδ1+ human thymocytes. Study conclusions and caveats: Thymic TRG and TRD repertoires appeared highly polyclonal.

Sequences come from RNA converted to cDNA by reverse transcription. The CDR3 regions were amplified by multiplex PCR from V-gene primers to a constant-region primer. TCRdb re-called the multiplex PCR reads with CATT. Found here are over 45,000 delta-chain clones, approximately 15% of them singletons; the top ten hold 0.5%. In regard to this clone: No antigen is known for it.

V was clipped by 1 base and J by 0 bases, with 21 bases between them. CDR3 length: 19 residues. Per the germline V gene, CDR1 is TSWWSYY and CDR2 is QGS. This TCR was recovered from a boy under two years old who had congenital heart surgery. The chain employs TRDV1 and TRDJ1; D is perhaps TRDD3 (6 bases). The sample consisted of Vdelta1+ gamma-delta thymocytes from the thymus. Subset meaning: FACS-sorted CD3+ TCRalphabeta- TCRVdelta1+ TCRVdelta2- thymocytes. CDR3 sequence reads: CALGEQCTSTGRNTDKLIF. The CDR3 region has the DNA TGTGCTCTTGGGGAACAATGCACTTCCACTGGGAGGAACACCGATAAACTCATCTTT.